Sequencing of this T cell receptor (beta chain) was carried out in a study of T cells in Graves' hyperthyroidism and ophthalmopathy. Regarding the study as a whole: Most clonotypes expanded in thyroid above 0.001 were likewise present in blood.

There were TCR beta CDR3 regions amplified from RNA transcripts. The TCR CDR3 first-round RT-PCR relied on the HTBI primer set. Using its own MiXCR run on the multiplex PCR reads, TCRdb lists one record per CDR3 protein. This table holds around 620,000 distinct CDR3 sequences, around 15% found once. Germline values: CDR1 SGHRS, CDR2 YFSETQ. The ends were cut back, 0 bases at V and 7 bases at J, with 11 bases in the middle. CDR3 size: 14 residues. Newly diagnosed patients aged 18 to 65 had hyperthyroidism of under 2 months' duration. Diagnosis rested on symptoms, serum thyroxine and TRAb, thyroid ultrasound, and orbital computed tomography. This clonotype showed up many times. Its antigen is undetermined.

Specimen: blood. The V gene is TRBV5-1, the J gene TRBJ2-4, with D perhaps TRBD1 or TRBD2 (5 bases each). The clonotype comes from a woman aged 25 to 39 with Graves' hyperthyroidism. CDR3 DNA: TGCGCCAGCAGCTTGGGGGGCAGGGACAACATTCAGTACTTC. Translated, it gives CASSLGGRDNIQYF.